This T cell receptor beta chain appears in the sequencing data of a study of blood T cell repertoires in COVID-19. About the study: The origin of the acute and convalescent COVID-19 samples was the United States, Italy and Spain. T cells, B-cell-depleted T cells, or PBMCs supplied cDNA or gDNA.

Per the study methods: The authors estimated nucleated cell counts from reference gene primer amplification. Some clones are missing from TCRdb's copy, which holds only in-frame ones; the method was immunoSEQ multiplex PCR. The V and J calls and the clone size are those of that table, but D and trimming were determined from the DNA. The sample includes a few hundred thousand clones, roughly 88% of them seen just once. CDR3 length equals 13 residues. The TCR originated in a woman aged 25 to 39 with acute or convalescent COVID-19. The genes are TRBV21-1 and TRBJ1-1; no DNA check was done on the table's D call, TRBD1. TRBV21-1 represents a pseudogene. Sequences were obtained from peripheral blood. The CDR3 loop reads CASTGTPSGEAFF. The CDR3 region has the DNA TGTGCCAGCACCGGGACACCGTCGGGTGAAGCTTTCTTT.